The 27 T cell receptor beta chains given below trace back to one sample, sequenced in a study of T cell repertoires in cytomegalovirus infection (dated by TCRdb to the late 2010s). Instrument on record: Illumina HiSeq 1500. In-frame beta chains were kept once TCRdb had trimmed the public reads at Q25 with fastp and called clones with MiXCR. When rows share a CDR3 protein, they turn into one entry using the most common DNA and genes. This sample has 200,000 to 250,000 distinct CDR3 sequences in its table, and 22% of those were observed once. The top ten constitute around a sixth of the sample. The sequenced material came from CD8+ T cells from PBMCs. The receptors derive from a human donor in good health (CMV status not recorded). Some clones in this sample may be carry-over from other donors' samples.

This chain uses TRBV2 with TRBJ2-7; 9 bases agree with TRBD1. Germline lookup yields CDR1 SNHLY and CDR2 FYNNEI. The V segment lost 3 bases and the J segment 3 bases; nucleotides outside the gene matches: 6. The CDR3 length is 15 residues. The CDR3 protein is CASSDSGTGFYEQYF. In DNA, the CDR3 is TGTGCCAGCAGTGATTCCGGGACAGGGTTCTACGAGCAGTACTTC.

The V call is TRBV28, the J call TRBJ1-5; a weak D match, TRBD1 (5 bases). The germline V and J ends were trimmed by 8 bases and 0 bases, with 14 bases remaining between them. This CDR3 region has 15 residues. From germline, CDR1 is MDHEN and CDR2 SYDVKM. CDR3 sequence: CASRMARASNQPQHF. CDR3 sequence (DNA): TGTGCCAGCCGCATGGCCAGGGCTAGCAATCAGCCCCAGCATTTT.

A few counts support this clonotype. CDR3 protein: CASSRPGTPLEQYF. For the CDR3, the DNA is TGTGCCAGCAGCCGGCCCGGTACACCCCTCGAGCAGTACTTC. The rearrangement uses TRBV12-3 or TRBV12-4 and TRBJ2-7; no reliable D call. V was cut by 6 bases and J by 6 bases, with 18 bases left in between. This CDR3 has 14 residues.

For the CDR3, the DNA is TGTGCCATCAGTGAGGGTGGGGCCGGGGAGCTGTTTTTT. Encoded protein: CAISEGGAGELFF. V is TRBV10-3 and J is TRBJ2-2, with D hard to call. The germline CDR1 and CDR2 sequences are ENHRY and SYGVKD. The ends were cut back, 2 bases at V and 6 bases at J, with 7 bases in the middle. The CDR3 sequence is 13 residues long.

The J gene is TRBJ2-7, the V gene TRBV6-2 or TRBV6-3; D is possibly TRBD1 (5 bases). In germline, CDR1 is MNHEY, CDR2 SVGEGT. V shed 7 bases and J shed 6 bases, with 13 bases lying between them. This CDR3 spans 12 amino acids. The CDR3 sequence is CASKDTLLEQYF. CDR3 DNA: TGTGCCAGCAAGGACACCCTCCTCGAGCAGTACTTC.

The J gene is TRBJ2-7, the V gene TRBV28, with TRBD2 as a possible D gene (7 bases). CDR3 size: 19 residues. Germline CDR1 and CDR2: MDHEN and SYDVKM. The V end lost 6 bases, the J end lost 3 bases, and 30 bases lay between the germline ends. CDR3 protein: CASSNLWAGAGNAGYEQYF. The CDR3 DNA sequence: TGTGCCAGCAGCAACCTTTGGGCGGGGGCAGGGAACGCTGGCTACGAGCAGTACTTC.

The V and J genes are TRBV12-5 and TRBJ2-1, with 9 bases that match TRBD1. Germline CDR1 and CDR2: LGHNT and FRNRAP. After removal of 5 bases from V and 6 bases from J, the junction contained 8 bases not matched to a gene. CDR3 size: 15 residues. CDR3 amino acids: CASGKPGQGGNEQFF. The CDR3 DNA is TGTGCTAGTGGTAAACCGGGACAGGGCGGCAATGAGCAGTTCTTC.

This chain links TRBV6-5 with TRBJ2-7, with unresolved D. The CDR3 consists of 11 residues. Germline lookup yields CDR1 MNHEY and CDR2 SVGAGI. V was pared by 1 base and J by 3 bases, with 1 base between. CDR3 DNA sequence: TGTGCCAGCAGTTACTTCTACGAGCAGTACTTC. Translated: CASSYFYEQYF.

There are a few counts of this clonotype. The chain joins TRBV28 to TRBJ1-3; unclear D gene. The CDR3 consists of 12 residues. The V end lost 8 bases, the J end lost 4 bases, and 9 bases lay between the germline ends. Per the germline V gene, CDR1 is MDHEN and CDR2 is SYDVKM. The chain's CDR3 is CASRHRGNTIYF. Written as DNA, the CDR3 is TGTGCCAGCCGCCACCGGGGAAACACCATATATTTT.

There are many counts of this clonotype. The V call is TRBV7-6, the J call TRBJ2-1; the D gene is possibly TRBD2 (5 bases). The V end lost 5 bases, the J end lost 5 bases, and 22 bases lay between the germline ends. Germline V lookup: CDR1 SGHVS, CDR2 FNYEAQ. The CDR3 loop spans 17 amino acids. This CDR3 is CASSRRLTTTANNEQFF. CDR3 sequence (DNA): TGTGCCAGCAGCCGCCGACTGACTACCACAGCGAACAATGAGCAGTTCTTC.

This clonotype was observed many times. This chain joins TRBV2 and TRBJ2-5; weak D call: TRBD2 (5 bases). Per germline, CDR1 SNHLY and CDR2 FYNNEI. This CDR3 comprises 20 residues. The V and J ends lost 2 bases and 2 bases respectively, with 27 bases between them. CDR3: CASSEPEGGELASNQETQYF. The CDR3 nucleotides read TGTGCCAGCAGTGAACCCGAGGGCGGCGAGCTAGCCTCAAATCAAGAGACCCAGTACTTC.

This clonotype occurred a few times. The rearrangement links TRBV9 to TRBJ2-3; TRBD2 aligns across 12 bases. Germline V CDR1 and CDR2: SGDLS, YYNGEE. The CDR3 consists of 17 residues. Trimming at V came to 4 bases and at J to 5 bases, leaving 11 bases not matched to a gene. The CDR3 region has the DNA TGTGCCAGCAGCCACGACCGACTAGCGGGGGATGTAGATACGCAGTATTTT. The encoded protein is CASSHDRLAGDVDTQYF. The complete variable domain, with remaining parts taken from reference TRBV9 and TRBJ2-3, reads DSGVTQTPKHLITATGQRVTLRCSPRSGDLSVYWYQQSLDQGLQFLIQYYNGEERAKGNILERFSAQQFPDLHSELNLSSLELGDSALYFCASSHDRLAGDVDTQYFGPGTRLTVL.

This clonotype has at least ten counts. A read error may produce the germline difference seen at one junction end. CDR3 region: CASSLAGTVNTEAFF. Written as DNA, the CDR3 is TGTGCCAGCAGCCTAGCGGGGACGGTGAACACTGAAGCTTTCTTT. V gene TRBV7-2 combines with J gene TRBJ1-1; perhaps TRBD1 as D (5 bases). The germline V gene encodes CDR1 SGHTA and CDR2 FQGNSA. This CDR3 comprises 15 residues.

CDR3 region: CASSTTGGSVTGELFF. CDR3 nucleotide sequence: TGTGCCAGCAGCACGACAGGGGGCAGTGTCACCGGGGAGCTGTTTTTT. The chain is built from TRBV7-2 and TRBJ2-2; 10 bases match TRBD1. The junction had 7 bases not matched to a gene; V was cut back by 5 bases and J by 4 bases. CDR1 and CDR2 from the germline V gene are SGHTA and FQGNSA. The CDR3 extends over 16 amino acids.

The CDR3 protein is CASSPRVGGGKTQYF. In DNA, the CDR3 is TGTGCCAGCAGCCCTCGGGTCGGGGGCGGAAAGACCCAGTACTTC. The chain joins TRBV7-4 to TRBJ2-5; possibly TRBD1 or TRBD2 for D (6 bases each). Germline CDR1 reads SGHVT; CDR2 reads SQSDAQ. The CDR3 is 15 amino acids. V was pared by 5 bases and J by 6 bases, with 19 bases between. The variable domain in full, completed from reference TRBV7-4 and TRBJ2-5, reads GAGVSQSPRYKVAKRGRDVALRCDSISGHVTLYWYRQTLGQGSEVLTYSQSDAQRDKSGRPSGRFSAERPERSVSTLKIQRTEQGDSAVYLCASSPRVGGGKTQYFGPGTRLLVL.

Ten or more counts support this clonotype. The chain couples TRBV7-2 to TRBJ1-2; D gene uncertain. Germline assignment: CDR1 SGHTA and CDR2 FQGNSA. The CDR3 sequence is 14 residues long. Trimming took 1 base from V and 4 from J, leaving 10 bases between them. For the CDR3, the DNA is TGTGCCAGCAGCTTAGTGGCTCTGGGCTATGGCTACACCTTC. Amino acids: CASSLVALGYGYTF.

This clonotype came up a few times. The chain carries TRBV29-1 and TRBJ1-2; 9 nucleotides agree with TRBD1. This CDR3 spans 13 amino acids. Trimming cost V 6 bases and J 3 bases; bases outside gene matches: 5. CDR1 is SQVTM and CDR2 is ANQGSEA in the germline V gene. The CDR3 region is CSVQGAHDYGYTF. Written as DNA, the CDR3 is TGCAGCGTACAGGGGGCGCATGACTATGGCTACACCTTC.

This clonotype was detected many times. The V and J genes are TRBV7-6 and TRBJ2-2, with 7 bases aligning to TRBD1. The germline V gene encodes CDR1 SGHVS and CDR2 FNYEAQ. This CDR3 is built from 13 residues. Germline trimming cut 6 bases from V and 6 bases from J; bases unmatched to any gene: 4. CDR3 protein: CASSKQGPGELFF. CDR3 nucleotide sequence: TGTGCCAGCAGTAAACAGGGGCCCGGGGAGCTGTTTTTT.

The V gene is TRBV7-6, the J gene TRBJ1-1, with D unclear. The germline V and J ends were trimmed by 5 bases and 1 base, with 11 bases remaining between them. The CDR3 contains 14 residues. The germline V gene has CDR1 SGHVS and CDR2 FNYEAQ. CDR3 sequence reads: CASSEPDTNTEAFF. CDR3 nucleotide sequence: TGTGCCAGCAGCGAACCAGACACGAACACTGAAGCTTTCTTT. Together with reference TRBV7-6 and TRBJ1-1, the CDR3 gives the full variable domain: GAGVSQSPRYKVTKRGQDVALRCDPISGHVSLYWYRQALGQGPEFLTYFNYEAQQDKSGLPNDRFSAERPEGSISTLTIQRTEQRDSAMYRCASSEPDTNTEAFFGQGTRLTVV.

The chain recombines TRBV19 with TRBJ1-3; no definite D call. Germline-derived CDR1 and CDR2 are LNHDA and SQIVND (reference sequence). The CDR3 loop spans 16 amino acids. V was trimmed by 2 bases and J by 0 bases, leaving 11 bases between them. CDR3 protein: CASSIWTASSGNTIYF. The DNA of the CDR3 is TGTGCCAGTAGTATATGGACGGCGAGCTCTGGAAACACCATATATTTT. Full variable domain (remainder filled in from reference TRBV19 and TRBJ1-3): DGGITQSPKYLFRKEGQNVTLSCEQNLNHDAMYWYRQDPGQGLRLIYYSQIVNDFQKGDIAEGYSVSREKKESFPLTVTSAQKNPTAFYLCASSIWTASSGNTIYFGEGSWLTVV.

This sequence joins TRBV2 and TRBJ2-7, with 8 bases that match TRBD1. The CDR3 is 14 amino acids. The germline gives CDR1 SNHLY, CDR2 FYNNEI. The junction had 8 bases not matched to a gene; V was cut back by 3 bases and J by 7 bases. CDR3 amino acids: CASSDPPTGGEQYF. The CDR3 nucleotides read TGTGCCAGCAGTGATCCGCCAACAGGGGGGGAGCAGTACTTC.

The chain has TRBV20-1 and TRBJ2-7; TRBD2 might be the D (6 bases). The CDR3 totals 16 residues. The germline V gene encodes CDR1 DFQATT and CDR2 SNEGSKA (reference sequence). The V end was cut by 1 base, the J end by 0 bases, with 16 bases between. The CDR3 region is CSARGPGLKSSYEQYF. The CDR3 DNA reads TGCAGTGCTAGAGGTCCGGGACTCAAGAGCTCCTACGAGCAGTACTTC.

This clonotype was counted a few times. The CDR3 is CASSSIDRDTDTQYF. For the CDR3, the DNA is TGTGCCAGCAGCTCGATTGACAGGGACACAGATACGCAGTATTTT. The chain has TRBV7-8 and TRBJ2-3, with 7 bases fitting TRBD1. The CDR3 runs 15 residues. CDR1 and CDR2 (germline): SGHVS, FQNEAQ. Germline trimming cut 4 bases from V and 2 bases from J; bases unmatched to any gene: 6.

The rearrangement links TRBV11-2 to TRBJ2-2; no firm D call. The V and J ends lost 0 bases and 7 bases respectively, with 12 bases between them. The germline CDR1 and CDR2 sequences are SGHAT and FQNNGV. This CDR3 comprises 15 residues. The CDR3 reads CASSLESLAGGELFF. The CDR3 coding sequence is TGTGCCAGCAGCTTAGAAAGTTTAGCCGGCGGGGAGCTGTTTTTT.

This clonotype occurred a few times. The CDR3 is CASSQDWDRAVNEQFF. CDR3 nucleotide sequence: TGTGCCAGCAGCCAAGACTGGGACAGGGCGGTCAATGAGCAGTTCTTC. The chain links TRBV4-2 to TRBJ2-1, with 9 bases aligning to TRBD1. CDR3 length equals 16 residues. Germline lookup yields CDR1 LGHNA and CDR2 YNFKEQ. J lost 6 bases, V lost 0 bases, and 6 bases had no gene match.

V and J are TRBV20-1 and TRBJ2-7; tentative D call: TRBD2 (6 bases). There are 14 residues in the CDR3. V was cut by 6 bases and J by 2 bases, with 17 bases left in between. Germline V lookup: CDR1 DFQATT, CDR2 SNEGSKA (reference sequence). As DNA, the CDR3 is TGCAGTGCGACCACACCTAGCGTTGCCTACGAGCAGTACTTC. Its translation is CSATTPSVAYEQYF.

The J gene is TRBJ2-1, the V gene TRBV12-2; TRBD2, as called in the table, went unchecked against the DNA. TRBV12-2 is termed a pseudogene. The CDR3 has 17 residues. The CDR3 DNA follows: TGTGCAAGTCGCTTTGTCTGGCGCGGGGGGGTTTACAATGAGCAGTTCTTC. Amino acids: CASRFVWRGGVYNEQFF.